This entry lists 10 T cell receptor beta chains sequenced from one sample in a study of blood T cell repertoires in COVID-19. Assay used: immunoSEQ multiplex PCR; TCRdb lists only in-frame clones, some missing. The sample comprises roughly 240,000 clones, roughly 85% of which are singletons, and about 4.5% rests with the top ten. The specimen sequenced was peripheral blood. The receptor source for this set is a man in his sixties who had recovered from COVID-19.

This clone has just a few counts. This chain connects TRBV5-4 to TRBJ1-1, with a weak D call TRBD1 (5 bases). In germline, CDR1 is SGHNT, CDR2 YYREEE (reference sequence). The ends were cut back, 4 bases at V and 4 bases at J, with 14 bases in the middle. This CDR3 has 14 residues. The CDR3 nucleotides are TGTGCCAGCAGCAAGGGACTCAGCAGCACTGAAGCTTTCTTT. Its protein product is CASSKGLSSTEAFF.

This chain uses TRBV15 with TRBJ2-1; D is ambiguous. Trimming stripped 0 bases from V and 2 bases from J, with 11 bases between. The CDR3 is 16 amino acids. Per germline, CDR1 LNHNV and CDR2 YYDKDF (reference sequence). The CDR3 DNA reads as TGTGCCACCAGCAGAGACCGAGGTATAACCTACAATGAGCAGTTCTTC. This codes for CATSRDRGITYNEQFF.

The gene calls are TRBV12-3 or TRBV12-4 and TRBJ2-2, with unresolved D. Deletions cut 0 bases from V and 7 bases from J, with 6 bases between. CDR3 size: 13 residues. The chain's CDR3 is CASSLASGGELFF. CDR3 coding DNA: TGTGCCAGCAGTTTAGCGTCCGGCGGGGAGCTGTTTTTT.

The rearrangement joins TRBV6-5 to TRBJ1-1; 8 bases are shared with TRBD1. From germline, CDR1 is MNHEY and CDR2 SVGAGI. The CDR3 has 13 amino acids. J gave up 4 bases and V 8 bases, and 6 bases lay outside the gene matches. This CDR3 is CASLRTGSTEAFF. The CDR3, as DNA: TGTGCCAGCCTCCGGACAGGGAGCACTGAAGCTTTCTTT.

CDR3: CASSSSWTSGNLFF. The DNA for the CDR3 is TGTGCCAGCAGCTCATCTTGGACTAGCGGGAATTTGTTCTTC. This chain connects TRBV6-5 to TRBJ2-1; 12 bases agree with TRBD2. Germline V gene data show CDR1 as MNHEY and CDR2 as SVGAGI. J lost 15 bases, V lost 6 bases, and 12 bases had no gene match. This CDR3 is 14 amino acids long.

The CDR3: CASSLDTTTASNYGYTF. For the CDR3, the DNA is TGTGCCAGCAGCTTAGACACAACGACAGCCTCTAACTATGGCTACACCTTC. V and J are TRBV7-2 and TRBJ1-2, with a weak D call TRBD1 (5 bases). This CDR3 spans 17 amino acids. V lost 1 base and J 0 bases, leaving 15 bases between the germline ends. The germline V gene has CDR1 SGHTA and CDR2 FQGNSA. Based on the CDR3 plus reference TRBV7-2 and TRBJ1-2, the full variable domain is GAGVSQSPSNKVTEKGKDVELRCDPISGHTALYWYRQSLGQGLEFLIYFQGNSAPDKSGLPSDRFSAERTGGSVSTLTIQRTQQEDSAVYLCASSLDTTTASNYGYTFGSGTRLTVV.

This clone came up once. The chain combines TRBV4-1 with TRBJ1-4; 9 bases are a match to TRBD1. This CDR3 has 17 residues. The V gene end was trimmed by 1 base and the J gene end by 3 bases; junction bases not matched to a gene: 6. Per germline, CDR1 MGHRA and CDR2 YSYEKL. CDR3 nucleotide sequence: TGCGCCAGCAGCCAAGCGGGACAGGGTGTGCCTAATGAAAAACTGTTTTTT. Residues: CASSQAGQGVPNEKLFF.

The chain couples TRBV4-1 to TRBJ2-3, with TRBD1 identical over 11 bases. CDR3 length: 15 residues. Germline V gene lookup returns CDR1 MGHRA and CDR2 YSYEKL. V shed 0 bases, J shed 10 bases, and the junction held 6 bases outside the gene matches. CDR3 sequence (DNA): TGCGCCAGCAGCCAAGAGTGGGACAGGGGGGTATCGCAGTATTTT. Protein sequence: CASSQEWDRGVSQYF.

The chain couples TRBV10-3 to TRBJ2-7, with D unclear. CDR3 length equals 12 residues. From germline, CDR1 is ENHRY and CDR2 SYGVKD. V was clipped by 3 bases and J by 3 bases, with 6 bases between them. CDR3 DNA: TGTGCCATCAGTGATCGTATCTACGAGCAGTACTTC. Its protein product is CAISDRIYEQYF.

This sequence joins TRBV16 and TRBJ2-5, with 11 bases fitting TRBD1. Germline CDR1 and CDR2: KGHSY and FQNENV. V lost 1 base to trimming and J lost 4 bases; unmatched junction nucleotides: 8. The CDR3 is 17 residues long. The CDR3 bases are TGTGCCAGCAGCCAATTTAGGACAGGGGGCGTTGGAGAGACCCAGTACTTC. Translating gives CASSQFRTGGVGETQYF. Variable domain in full (rest from reference TRBV16 and TRBJ2-5): GEEVAQTPKHLVRGEGQKAKLYCAPIKGHSYVFWYQQVLKNEFKFLISFQNENVFDETGMPKERFSAKCLPNSPCSLEIQATKLEDSAVYFCASSQFRTGGVGETQYFGPGTRLLVL.